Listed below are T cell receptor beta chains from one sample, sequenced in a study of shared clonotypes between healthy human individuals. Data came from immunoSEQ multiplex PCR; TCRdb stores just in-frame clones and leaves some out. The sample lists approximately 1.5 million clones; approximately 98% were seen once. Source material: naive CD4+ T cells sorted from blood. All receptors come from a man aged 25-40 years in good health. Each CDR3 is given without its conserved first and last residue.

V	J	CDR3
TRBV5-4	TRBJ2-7	ASSLGLAGGSYEQY
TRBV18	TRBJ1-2	ASSLKDGYT
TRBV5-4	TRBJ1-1	ASSLKGPNTEAF
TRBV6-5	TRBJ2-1	ASTRAGLADNEQF
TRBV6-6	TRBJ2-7	ASSQQGGSSYEQY
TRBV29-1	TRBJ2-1	SVVSGINEQF
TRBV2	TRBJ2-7	ARGLGQGSYEQY
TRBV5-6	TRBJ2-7	ASSGSSEQY
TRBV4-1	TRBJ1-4	ASLSKNEKLF
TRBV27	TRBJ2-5	ASSLLASFHETQY
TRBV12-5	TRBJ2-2	ASGLAQSTGELF
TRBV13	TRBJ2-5	ASSWVDAGTQY
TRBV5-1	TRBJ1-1	ASSSQQGSNTEAF
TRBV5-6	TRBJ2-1	ASSFTRTGGGNEQF
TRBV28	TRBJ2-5	ASSVPGQGGETQY
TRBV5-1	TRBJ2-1	ASSPGLRSYNEQF
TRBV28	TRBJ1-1	ASLTPGTGGTEAF
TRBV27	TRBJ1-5	ASSSRGGNQPQH
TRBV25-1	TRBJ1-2	ASSASPYGYT
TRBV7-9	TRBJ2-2	ASSPGAGVPGELF